A selection of T cell receptor beta chains follows, all from one sample in a study of tumor-infiltrating lymphocytes in primary liver carcinoma. MiXCR was run by TCRdb on the multiplex PCR reads, yielding one entry per CDR3 protein. Of roughly 80,000 distinct CDR3 sequences listed, 72% are singletons. The sample was liver tumor tissue from sampling region 1. These receptors were collected from a man between 40 and 49 years old with primary liver carcinoma and hepatitis B virus infection. CDR3s include the opening cysteine and the closing phenylalanine or tryptophan. The D gene is left open where the match is weak. Some rows mark clone size as missing; the rest say once, few, many or name a class of expanded clone.

j_call v_call cdr3_length clone_size d_call cdr3_aa cdr3_nt
TRBJ2-7 TRBV12-3/TRBV12-4 15 many - CASSLDLGSQSEQYF TGTGCCAGCAGTTTAGACCTCGGATCCCAGTCCGAGCAGTACTTC
TRBJ2-1 TRBV29-1 15 many TRBD2 CSVDLGLAGVPEQFF TGCAGCGTTGACCTCGGACTAGCGGGAGTTCCTGAGCAGTTCTTC
TRBJ1-3 TRBV11-2 14 - - CASSPTGSGDTIYF TGCGCCAGCAGCCCCACGGGCTCTGGAGACACCATATATTTT
TRBJ2-3 TRBV10-3 17 - TRBD2 CAVSGSSVTSGRDTRYF TGTGCCGTCAGTGGTTCTTCCGTGACTAGCGGGAGAGATACGCGGTATTTT
TRBJ1-2 TRBV28 16 - - CASSPPGALGLRDYTF TGTGCCAGCAGTCCGCCAGGAGCATTAGGGTTAAGGGACTACACCTTC
TRBJ2-3 TRBV6-5 13 many - CASSLDSTDTQYF TGTGCCAGCAGTTTAGACAGCACAGATACGCAGTATTTT
TRBJ2-1 TRBV5-1 16 - TRBD2 CASSSGLAGSYNELFF TGCGCCAGCAGCTCTGGACTAGCGGGCTCCTACAATGAGCTGTTCTTC
TRBJ2-7 TRBV10-3 13 - - CATYRDWSHEQYF TGTGCCACGTATCGGGACTGGAGTCACGAGCAGTACTTC
TRBJ2-3 TRBV7-9 16 many TRBD1 CASSLGDRGLADTQYF TGTGCCAGCAGCTTGGGGGACAGGGGGTTGGCAGATACGCAGTATTTT
TRBJ2-1 TRBV4-2 16 - - CASSIGLRGPSDEQFF TGTGCCAGCAGCATCGGGCTTAGGGGCCCCTCGGATGAGCAGTTCTTC
TRBJ2-1 TRBV12-3/TRBV12-4 15 - - CASSLRVESYNEQLF TGTGCCAGCAGCTTGAGGGTTGAGTCCTACAATGAGCAGCTCTTC
TRBJ1-2 TRBV6-5 15 - - CASTYSMTAPGDYTF TGTGCCAGCACTTACTCGATGACAGCGCCCGGGGACTACACCTTC
TRBJ2-3 TRBV6-2/TRBV6-3 15 - - CARRKQQPSTDTQYF TGTGCTAGGAGGAAACAGCAACCTAGCACAGATACGCAGTATTTT
TRBJ2-3 TRBV6-6 16 many TRBD1 CASSYFGTGGEDTQYF TGTGCCAGCAGTTACTTCGGGACAGGGGGCGAGGATACGCAGTATTTT
TRBJ2-5 TRBV28 15 - - CVSSKAGALGDTQYF TGTGTCAGCAGCAAGGCCGGGGCCCTTGGAGATACCCAGTACTTC
TRBJ2-3 TRBV6-6 15 - - CAGRRGDTATDTQYF TGTGCCGGCAGGAGAGGGGACACCGCCACAGATACGCAGTACTTT
TRBJ1-2 TRBV11-2 13 - - CASSRDRSYGYTF TGTGCCAGCAGCCGGGATCGGAGCTATGGTTACACCTTC
TRBJ2-1 TRBV28 14 - - CASSSPGFYNEQFF TGTGCCAGCAGTTCGCCGGGATTCTACAATGAGCAGTTCTTC
TRBJ1-3 TRBV6-5 14 - - CANYTFSSGNTIYF TGTGCCAACTACACTTTTAGCTCTGGAAACACCATATATTTT
TRBJ2-6 TRBV29-1 16 once TRBD1 CSISQGASSGAKVLTF TGCAGCATCTCACAGGGGGCAAGCTCTGGGGCCAAGGTCCTGACTTTC
TRBJ2-3 TRBV28 13 - - CASSYREGNTQYF TGTGCTAGCAGCTACAGGGAAGGGAATACGCAGTATTTT
TRBJ1-2 TRBV5-6 11 many - CASSFGRGYTF TGTGCCAGCAGCTTTGGACGCGGCTACACCTTC
TRBJ2-1 TRBV11-1 13 - - CTSSLGRVNEQFF TGTACCAGCAGCTTAGGTCGGGTAAATGAGCAGTTCTTC
TRBJ2-1 TRBV6-1 13 few - CASGEVGVDEHFF TGTGCCAGCGGTGAAGTGGGAGTCGATGAGCATTTCTTC
TRBJ2-1 TRBV2 14 - - CASRSRTSNNEQFF TGTGCCAGCAGGTCCAGGACATCAAACAATGAGCAGTTCTTC
TRBJ1-5 TRBV5-5 15 many - CASSYRGGYNQPQHF TGTGCCAGCAGCTACCGAGGGGGATATAATCAGCCCCAGCATTTT
TRBJ2-7 TRBV4-1 14 - - CAGSLYGHGHEQYF TGCGCCGGCAGTCTCTACGGACATGGCCACGAGCAGTACTTC
TRBJ2-3 TRBV24-1 17 few TRBD1 CATSDPGTGSFTDTQYF TGTGCCACCAGTGACCCAGGGACAGGGTCCTTCACAGATACGCAGTATTTT
TRBJ2-7 TRBV30 14 - TRBD1 CDWSLDRVSYEQYF TGTGACTGGAGTTTGGACAGGGTCTCATACGAGCAGTACTTC
TRBJ2-7 TRBV20-1 11 - - CSARNGYEQYF TGCAGTGCTAGGAACGGTTACGAGCAGTACTTC
TRBJ2-3 TRBV14 15 many - CASSRRGTYTDTQYF TGTGCCAGCAGCCGGCGGGGTACCTACACAGATACGCAGTATTTT
TRBJ1-1 TRBV12-3/TRBV12-4 17 - - CTSSSAWGTSMNTEAFF TGCACCAGCAGTTCAGCCTGGGGGACATCAATGAACACTGAAGCTTTCTTT
TRBJ1-1 TRBV24-1 15 many - CATSDAERGETEAFF TGTGCCACCAGTGATGCGGAACGGGGTGAGACTGAAGCTTTCTTT
TRBJ2-7 TRBV14 15 - TRBD2 CASSPHSGRGYEQYF TGTGCCAGCAGCCCGCATAGCGGGAGGGGCTACGAGCAGTACTTC
TRBJ1-1 TRBV12-3/TRBV12-4 17 - - CASSSAWGRSMNTEASF TGTGCCAGCAGTTCAGCCTGGGGGAGATCAATGAACACTGAAGCTTCCTTT
TRBJ2-2 TRBV11-2 15 few - CANSLTTSITGELFF TGTGCCAACAGCTTGACGACTTCGATCACCGGGGAGCTGTTTTTT
TRBJ2-1 TRBV12-3/TRBV12-4 14 - TRBD2 CATSMGLAGVEKFF TGTGCCACCAGCATGGGACTAGCGGGAGTCGAGAAGTTCTTC
TRBJ2-3 TRBV12-3/TRBV12-4 16 many TRBD2 CASSSLSGSATDTQYF TGTGCCAGCAGTTCCCTAAGCGGGAGCGCTACAGATACGCAGTATTTT
TRBJ1-5 TRBV6-5 13 - - CGSGAGYNQPQHF TGTGGTAGCGGGGCAGGGTACAATCAGCCCCAGCATTTT
TRBJ2-1 TRBV10-2 16 - - CASSLTTGSSYNKQSF TGCGCCAGCAGTCTCACTACCGGGAGTTCCTACAATAAGCAGTCCTTC
TRBJ1-2 TRBV29-1 8 once - CNANGYTF TGCAACGCAAACGGCTACACCTTC
TRBJ2-7 TRBV11-2 14 - - CVSSLVLLSYEQYF TGTGTCAGCAGCTTAGTACTCCTCTCTTACGAGCAGTACTTT
TRBJ2-1 TRBV6-5 15 few TRBD2 CASSVLAGSHNEQFF TGTGCCAGCAGTGTGCTAGCGGGATCCCACAATGAGCAGTTCTTC
TRBJ2-7 TRBV4-1 15 - - CASSHTSGRTHEQYF TGCGCCAGCAGCCATACTAGTGGGAGGACCCACGAGCAGTACTTC
TRBJ1-1 TRBV10-3 15 once - CAISQVRGNHPEAFF TGTGCCATCAGTCAAGTGCGAGGGAATCATCCTGAAGCTTTCTTT
TRBJ2-7 TRBV28 18 - TRBD1 CASSLGPGTVLGAYEQYF TGTGCCAGCAGCTTGGGTCCAGGGACAGTGCTAGGGGCCTACGAGCAGTACTTC
TRBJ2-7 TRBV5-5 15 - TRBD1 CGNSLAGTGDHEQYF TGTGGCAACAGCTTGGCTGGGACAGGGGACCACGAGCAGTACTTC
TRBJ1-5 TRBV6-5 14 - TRBD1 CASSYGQGNQSQHF TGTGCCAGCAGTTATGGACAGGGCAATCAGTCCCAGCATTTT
TRBJ2-3 TRBV6-5 15 - - CVSRPETGNYDTQYF TGTGTCAGCAGACCAGAGACAGGCAATTACGATACGCAGTATTTT
TRBJ2-7 TRBV4-1 15 - - CAGSPGSLTPYEQYF TGCGCCGGCAGCCCTGGCTCTTTGACCCCCTACGAGCAGTACTTC
TRBJ2-7 TRBV10-3 20 - - CAMSGGTLQAGGKQRIEQYF TGTGCTATGAGTGGGGGTACCCTCCAAGCAGGGGGGAAGCAGCGAATTGAGCAGTACTTC